This T cell receptor beta chain was recorded in a study of blood T cell repertoires in COVID-19. As handled by the study authors: Researchers report that nucleated cell counts were estimated from reference gene primer amplification. Assay used: immunoSEQ multiplex PCR; TCRdb lists only in-frame clones, some missing. V, J and clone size were drawn from that table, and D and trimming were deduced from the DNA. The sample contains 90,000 to 120,000 clones, around nine tenths of which appear only once. This clone was seen a single time. Distinct nucleotide sequences in the sample also encode this CDR3. The CDR3 has 15 amino acids. The V end lost 0 bases, the J end lost 1 base, and 9 bases lay between the germline ends. Germline V CDR1 and CDR2: MGHRA, YSYEKL.

This chain links TRBV4-1 with TRBJ2-5; D might be TRBD1 (5 bases). Sequencing was performed on peripheral blood. This sequence originates from a woman under 40 with acute or convalescent COVID-19. CDR3 nucleotides: TGCGCCAGCAGCCAAGAGGGGCGGCCCCAAGAGACCCAGTACTTC. It specifies CASSQEGRPQETQYF.